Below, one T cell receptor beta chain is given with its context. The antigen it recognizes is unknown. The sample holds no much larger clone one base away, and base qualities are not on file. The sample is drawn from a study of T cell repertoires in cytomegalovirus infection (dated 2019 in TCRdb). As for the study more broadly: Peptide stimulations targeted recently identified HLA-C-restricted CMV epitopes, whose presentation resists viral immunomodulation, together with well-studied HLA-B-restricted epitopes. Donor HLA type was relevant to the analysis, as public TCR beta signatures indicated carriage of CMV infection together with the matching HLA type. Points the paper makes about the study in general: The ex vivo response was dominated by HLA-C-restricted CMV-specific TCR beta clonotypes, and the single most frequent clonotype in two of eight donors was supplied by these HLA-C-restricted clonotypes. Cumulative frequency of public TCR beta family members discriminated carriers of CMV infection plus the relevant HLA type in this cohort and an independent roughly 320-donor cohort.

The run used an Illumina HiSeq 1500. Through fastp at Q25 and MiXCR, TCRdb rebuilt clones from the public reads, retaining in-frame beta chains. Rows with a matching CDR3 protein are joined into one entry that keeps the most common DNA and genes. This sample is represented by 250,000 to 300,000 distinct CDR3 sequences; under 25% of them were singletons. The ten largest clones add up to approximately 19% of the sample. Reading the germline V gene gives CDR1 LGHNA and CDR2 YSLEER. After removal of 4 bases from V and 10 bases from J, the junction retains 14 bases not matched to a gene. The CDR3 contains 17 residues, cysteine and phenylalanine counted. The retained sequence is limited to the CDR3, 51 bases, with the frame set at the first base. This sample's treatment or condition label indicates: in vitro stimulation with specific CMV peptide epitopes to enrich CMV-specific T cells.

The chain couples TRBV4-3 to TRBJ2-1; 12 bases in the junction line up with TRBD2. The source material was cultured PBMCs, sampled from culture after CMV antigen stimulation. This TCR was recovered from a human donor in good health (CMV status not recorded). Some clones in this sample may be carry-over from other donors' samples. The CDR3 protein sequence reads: CASSLVAASGRAWEQFF. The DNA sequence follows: TGCGCCAGCAGCCTAGTTGCAGCTAGCGGGAGGGCCTGGGAGCAGTTCTTC.